Presented here are 19 T cell receptor beta chains from one specimen sequenced in a study of CD8+CD57+ T cells in acquired aplastic anemia. TCR beta VDJ combinations and CDR3 sequences were profiled from genomic DNA. TCRdb re-derived calls from the reads in MiXCR, one entry per CDR3 protein. The sample carries fewer than 200,000 distinct CDR3 sequences, nearly 50% recorded once. Before being chosen for sequencing, patients had shown CD8+CD57+ cell expansion by flow cytometry. The specimen was sorted CD4+, CD8+, or CD8+CD57+ T cells (not recorded which) from PBMCs. The receptors stem from a human donor with aplastic anemia.

The chain uses TRBV5-1 and TRBJ2-7, with 13 bases matching TRBD2. CDR1 SGHRS and CDR2 YFSETQ come from the germline V gene. The CDR3 sequence is 14 residues long. Losses at the gene ends were 5 bases for V and 9 bases for J; bases not matched to a gene: 8. As DNA, the CDR3 is TGCGCCAGCAGACCGGGACTAGCGGGGTGGGGGCAGTACTTC. Its protein is CASRPGLAGWGQYF.

This clonotype has only a few counts. A much more abundant neighbour one base away suggests this may be a read error. This sequence joins TRBV5-6 and TRBJ1-6; TRBD1 is a possible D gene (6 bases). V was shortened by 4 bases and J by 6 bases, with 11 bases between the two germline ends. In germline, CDR1 is SGHDT, CDR2 YYEEEE. This CDR3 contains 14 residues. CDR3 residues: CASSRDMVNSPLHF. CDR3 coding DNA: TGTGCCAGCAGCCGGGACATGGTTAATTCACCCCTCCACTTT.

This chain uses TRBV12-3 or TRBV12-4 with TRBJ2-2; TRBD1 matches at 9 bases. The J segment lost 4 bases and the V segment lost 5 bases, leaving 8 bases of the junction unmatched. CDR3 length equals 16 residues. CDR3 coding DNA: TGTGCCAGCAGTCCCGGACAGGGGTGGGTCACCGGGGAGCTGTTTTTT. This codes for CASSPGQGWVTGELFF.

This clonotype was seen more than once but under ten times. This chain joins TRBV24-1 and TRBJ2-6; D is ambiguous. Germline CDR1 is KGHDR and CDR2 is SFDVKD. This CDR3 is 16 amino acids long. Deletions cut 4 bases from V and 1 base from J, with 10 bases between. As DNA, the CDR3 is TGTGCCACCAGTGACTCGATCCCTTCTGGGGCCAACGTCCTGACTTTC. Its translation: CATSDSIPSGANVLTF.

The chain carries TRBV11-2 and TRBJ2-3; TRBD2 matches at 8 bases. The V gene end was trimmed by 1 base and the J gene end by 4 bases; junction bases not matched to a gene: 4. The CDR3 has 15 amino acids. Per the germline V gene, CDR1 is SGHAT and CDR2 is FQNNGV. CDR3 residues: CASSLVASGSDTQYF. Here the CDR3 DNA reads TGTGCCAGCAGCTTAGTAGCTAGCGGGTCAGATACGCAGTATTTT.

Many counts were recorded for this clonotype. This chain links TRBV5-1 with TRBJ2-6; D possibly corresponds to TRBD2 (5 bases). Germline V gene data show CDR1 as SGHRS and CDR2 as YFSETQ. V was clipped by 1 base and J by 0 bases, with 8 bases between them. The CDR3 extends over 16 amino acids. The CDR3 DNA sequence: TGCGCCAGCAGCTTGTTTGAGGGCTCTGGGGCCAACGTCCTGACTTTC. This sequence encodes CASSLFEGSGANVLTF. The variable domain in full, completed from reference TRBV5-1 and TRBJ2-6, reads KAGVTQTPRYLIKTRGQQVTLSCSPISGHRSVSWYQQTPGQGLQFLFEYFSETQRNKGNFPGRFSGRQFSNSRSEMNVSTLELGDSALYLCASSLFEGSGANVLTFGAGSRLTVL.

A remark on this clonotype: One junction end does not reproduce the germline sequence, and a read error may be involved. The rearrangement links TRBV7-8 to TRBJ2-7; 10 positions agree with TRBD2. In germline, CDR1 is SGHVS, CDR2 FQNEAQ. This CDR3 comprises 15 residues. CDR3 bases: TGTGCCGGCAGCTTTCTTGCTAGCGGGGGTTACGAGCAGTACTTC. Amino acids: CAGSFLASGGYEQYF.

This clonotype was seen repeatedly, ten times or more. V is TRBV19 and J is TRBJ1-5; TRBD1 aligns across 8 bases. Germline V lookup: CDR1 LNHDA, CDR2 SQIVND (reference sequence). The CDR3 spans 15 residues. J gave up 5 bases and V 5 bases, and 8 bases lay outside the gene matches. The CDR3 loop is CASSVGTGPHQPQHF. The CDR3 coding sequence is TGTGCCAGTAGTGTAGGGACAGGCCCGCATCAGCCCCAGCATTTT.

This clonotype was seen many times. This rearrangement joins TRBV6-5 to TRBJ1-2, with 7 bases that match TRBD1. V shed 4 bases, J shed 8 bases, and the junction held 10 bases outside the gene matches. The CDR3 extends over 14 amino acids. Germline CDR1 reads MNHEY; CDR2 reads SVGAGI. The CDR3 DNA reads as TGTGCCAGCAGTTCAAGACAGGGAGTGGTCGGCTACACCTTC. Protein product: CASSSRQGVVGYTF.

CDR3 DNA sequence: TGTGCCAGTACCCAACAGGGGGCGATCTATGGCTACACCTTC. Its protein is CASTQQGAIYGYTF. The V gene is TRBV19, the J gene TRBJ1-2; 9 nucleotides agree with TRBD1. V was pared by 7 bases and J by 4 bases, with 7 bases of the junction left unmatched. This CDR3 is 14 amino acids long. Germline CDR1 is LNHDA and CDR2 is SQIVND (reference sequence).

Comment on this clonotype: This clone may be a read error of a much larger clone one base away. The CDR3 ends on some other residue instead of the conserved phenylalanine or tryptophan, so this is likely a read error. The gene calls are TRBV9 and TRBJ2-3; no clear D gene. The germline V gene encodes CDR1 SGDLS and CDR2 YYNGEE. V gave up 0 bases and J gave up 6 bases, with 8 bases separating them. The CDR3 extends over 13 amino acids. The CDR3 loop reads CASSVGEDDTQYS. Here the CDR3 DNA reads TGTGCCAGCAGCGTAGGTGAAGATGATACGCAGTATTCT.

The CDR3 DNA is TGCAGCGCTGGACCGAGGACAGGGGACGAGCAGTACTTC. Translated, it gives CSAGPRTGDEQYF. V gene TRBV29-1 combines with J gene TRBJ2-7; 9 bases match TRBD1. Germline CDR1 SQVTM, CDR2 ANQGSEA. The CDR3 runs 13 residues. With V trimmed by 7 bases and J by 5 bases, 9 bases remained unmatched.

This clonotype was observed a handful of times. The chain has TRBV24-1 and TRBJ2-7, with D possibly being TRBD1 or TRBD2 (5 bases each). The germline V gene encodes CDR1 KGHDR and CDR2 SFDVKD. Trimming cost V 4 bases and J 7 bases, with 13 bases left between them. The CDR3 is 13 residues long. This CDR3 reads CATSDPRGKEQYF. The CDR3 DNA sequence: TGTGCCACCAGTGACCCCCGGGGCAAGGAGCAGTACTTC.

This chain joins TRBV10-3 and TRBJ2-1; 14 bases align to TRBD2. The germline CDR1 and CDR2 sequences are ENHRY and SYGVKD. This CDR3 has 14 amino acids. After removal of 6 bases from V and 5 bases from J, the junction contained 0 bases not matched to a gene. The CDR3 loop is CAIRGLAGDNEQFF. CDR3 in DNA: TGTGCCATCAGGGGACTAGCGGGGGACAATGAGCAGTTCTTC.

This clonotype came up a few times. This sequence joins TRBV25-1 and TRBJ2-3; D call uncertain. The CDR3 covers 14 residues. CDR1 is MGHDK and CDR2 is SYGVNS in the germline V gene. The V gene lost 2 bases and the J gene lost 1 base, with 7 bases spanning the gap. CDR3 amino acids: CASSEGWRTDTQYF. The CDR3 nucleotides read TGTGCCAGCAGTGAAGGGTGGCGCACAGATACGCAGTATTTT.

The chain has TRBV15 and TRBJ1-2, with D perhaps TRBD1 (5 bases). The CDR3 totals 17 residues. Germline V lookup: CDR1 LNHNV, CDR2 YYDKDF (reference sequence). The ends were cut back, 0 bases at V and 0 bases at J, with 14 bases in the middle. This CDR3 is CATSREGEGASNYGYTF. Written as DNA, the CDR3 is TGTGCCACCAGCAGAGAGGGGGAAGGGGCCTCTAACTATGGCTACACCTTC.

This clonotype was counted only a few times. A much larger clone differs from this one at a single base, so this may be a read error. The chain combines TRBV9 with TRBJ2-7; TRBD1 aligns across 7 bases. The germline gives CDR1 SGDLS, CDR2 YYNGEE. This CDR3 spans 14 amino acids. The CDR3 is CVSSATGSFREQYF. The CDR3 DNA is TGTGTCAGCAGCGCGACAGGGTCGTTTAGGGAGCAGTACTTC.

This clonotype has a handful of counts. The chain links TRBV7-8 to TRBJ2-2; 7 bases match TRBD2. CDR1 is SGHVS and CDR2 is FQNEAQ in the germline V gene. CDR3 length: 16 residues. J was trimmed by 4 bases and V by 4 bases; bases with no gene match: 9. The CDR3 DNA reads as TGTGCCAGCAGCTCCAGGGAGGGTCGTCGCACCGGGGAGCTGTTTTTT. This sequence encodes CASSSREGRRTGELFF.

This clonotype was seen at least ten times. V usage is TRBV5-1 and J usage is TRBJ1-1, with D maybe TRBD1 (5 bases). Germline lookup yields CDR1 SGHRS and CDR2 YFSETQ. This CDR3 comprises 15 residues. The V end lost 6 bases, the J end lost 1 base, and 16 bases lay between the germline ends. The CDR3 nucleotides are TGCGCCAGCAAGCCTCAGACAGTGACGAACACTGAAGCTTTCTTT. Amino acid sequence: CASKPQTVTNTEAFF. Full variable domain (remainder filled in from reference TRBV5-1 and TRBJ1-1): KAGVTQTPRYLIKTRGQQVTLSCSPISGHRSVSWYQQTPGQGLQFLFEYFSETQRNKGNFPGRFSGRQFSNSRSEMNVSTLELGDSALYLCASKPQTVTNTEAFFGQGTRLTVV.